What follows is one T cell receptor (beta chain) and its context. TEMRA cells were enriched by FACS, while CD8+ and CD4+ T cells were obtained through a negative isolation that was performed magnetically. An amount of RNA that ranged from 0.5 to 1 ug was reverse transcribed with random hexamers. Coverage of TCR beta CDR3 amplification by immunoSEQ multiplex PCR extended to 54 Vbeta and 13 Jbeta. TCRdb redid the calling of the immunoSEQ multiplex PCR reads with MiXCR, one entry per CDR3 protein. Of approximately 300,000 distinct CDR3 sequences listed, 70% to 90% are singletons. V was pared by 3 bases and J by 8 bases, with 22 bases between. The germline gives CDR1 SEHNR, CDR2 FQNEAQ (reference sequence). The CDR3 is made up of 17 amino acids. The data belong to a study of CD8 T cells in Susac syndrome.

This sequence joins TRBV7-9 and TRBJ1-4; D unresolved. The TCR was taken from a human donor with multiple sclerosis. The sequencing sample was made of CD8+ T cells from PBMCs. The CDR3 DNA reads TGTGCCAGCAGCTTTCGAGGCGAGAATGGTGAGGGAGAAAAACTGTTTTTT. As protein: CASSFRGENGEGEKLFF.